One sample yielded the 12 T cell receptor beta chains listed below, sequenced in a study of blood T cell repertoires in COVID-19 (dated by TCRdb to the early 2020s). The protocol used for the library was the immunoSEQ multiplex PCR assay. TCRdb provides this immuneACCESS table in a form limited to in-frame rearrangements. Some clones are lacking; in checked studies, under half of them reflect an unresolved V gene, and why the rest are absent is not known. Within this sample are over 400,000 clones, with 75% to 90% of them counted one time only. The top ten clonotypes cover about 3.2% of the sample. What was sequenced was peripheral blood. These receptors were taken from a human donor in a cohort sampled during active COVID-19.

The rearrangement uses TRBV6-6 and TRBJ2-1; no firm D call. Germline V gives CDR1 MNHNY, CDR2 SVGAGI (reference sequence). The CDR3 is made up of 13 amino acids. Trimming took off 0 bases at V and 7 bases at J, with 7 bases between the two ends. CDR3 amino acids: CASSYSARNEQFF. CDR3 sequence (DNA): TGTGCCAGCAGTTACTCGGCTAGAAATGAGCAGTTCTTC.

This chain joins TRBV12-3 or TRBV12-4 and TRBJ2-5; no clear D. The CDR3 has 12 residues. V dropped 5 bases and J dropped 8 bases, with 12 bases sitting between them. Written as DNA, the CDR3 is TGTGCCAGCAGTCCGTCAGGCGAAACCCAGTACTTC. Its protein product is CASSPSGETQYF.

This clone was recorded once. This chain links TRBV7-3 with TRBJ1-3; D remains ambiguous. Germline V lookup: CDR1 SGHTA, CDR2 FQGTGA. The germline V and J ends were trimmed by 1 base and 0 bases, with 10 bases remaining between them. The CDR3 consists of 16 residues. CDR3 sequence reads: CASSLNGGSSGNTIYF. The CDR3 DNA is TGTGCCAGCAGCTTAAATGGCGGGAGCTCTGGAAACACCATATATTTT.

This clone was seen a few times. This chain links TRBV28 with TRBJ1-3; 9 nucleotides line up with TRBD1. The trim removed 1 base at V and 4 bases at J, leaving 2 bases unmatched. The germline gives CDR1 MDHEN, CDR2 SYDVKM. The CDR3 length is 15 residues. CDR3 in DNA: TGTGCCAGCAGTTTATTAGGACAGGGGGGAAACACCATATATTTT. Protein sequence: CASSLLGQGGNTIYF.

The V and J genes are TRBV6-5 and TRBJ1-2; maybe TRBD1 (5 bases). This CDR3 is built from 12 residues. Per germline, CDR1 MNHEY and CDR2 SVGAGI. V was pared by 0 bases and J by 8 bases, with 7 bases between. The CDR3 spells CASSYSTGGYTF. DNA for the CDR3: TGTGCCAGCAGTTACTCCACAGGAGGCTACACCTTC.

The chain carries TRBV29-1 and TRBJ2-5, with a tentative D call TRBD2 (6 bases). Germline CDR1 and CDR2: SQVTM and ANQGSEA. The CDR3 covers 12 residues. Deletions cut 5 bases from V and 4 bases from J, with 11 bases between. The CDR3 here is CSVRLDSETQYF. CDR3 nucleotides: TGCAGCGTTCGACTAGATTCAGAGACCCAGTACTTC.

The chain joins TRBV19 to TRBJ2-5, with 7 bases identical to TRBD1. J gave up 1 base and V 3 bases, and 14 bases lay outside the gene matches. The CDR3 contains 18 residues. Germline V gene data show CDR1 as LNHDA and CDR2 as SQIVND (reference sequence). DNA of the CDR3: TGTGCCAGTAGTATGTCCCGGCGGACAGGAACTATCCAAGAGACCCAGTACTTC. It yields the protein CASSMSRRTGTIQETQYF.

The V and J genes are TRBV7-2 and TRBJ2-1; 10 bases agree with TRBD1. Trimming removed 2 bases from V and 6 bases from J; junction bases left unmatched: 7. The CDR3 consists of 16 residues. Germline CDR1 reads SGHTA; CDR2 reads FQGNSA. CDR3 region: CASSLLLGQGSNEQFF. Here the CDR3 DNA reads TGTGCCAGCAGCTTACTTCTGGGACAGGGGTCCAATGAGCAGTTCTTC.

The CDR3 DNA sequence: TGTGCCAGCAGTCTCCACAGGGCCCTCAATGAAAAACTGTTTTTT. This translates into CASSLHRALNEKLFF. The rearrangement uses TRBV28 and TRBJ1-4; D might be TRBD1 (6 bases). Germline CDR1 is MDHEN and CDR2 is SYDVKM. This CDR3 is built from 15 residues. The V and J ends lost 5 bases and 5 bases respectively, with 15 bases between them. The full variable domain, in which reference TRBV28 and TRBJ1-4 provide the parts outside the CDR3, is DVKVTQSSRYLVKRTGEKVFLECVQDMDHENMFWYRQDPGLGLRLIYFSYDVKMKEKGDIPEGYSVSREKKERFSLILESASTNQTSMYLCASSLHRALNEKLFFGSGTQLSVL.

The chain is built from TRBV19 and TRBJ1-2; D is unclear. This CDR3 is built from 13 residues. V gave up 0 bases and J gave up 4 bases, with 6 bases separating them. From germline, CDR1 is LNHDA and CDR2 SQIVND (reference sequence). DNA for the CDR3: TGTGCCAGTAGTATAGATACGGTCTATGGCTACACCTTC. Its translation: CASSIDTVYGYTF.

The V and J genes are TRBV29-1 and TRBJ2-1; 12 nucleotides agree with TRBD1. The CDR3 consists of 13 residues. CDR1 and CDR2 (germline): SQVTM, ANQGSEA. Germline trimming cut 5 bases from V and 9 bases from J; bases unmatched to any gene: 5. CDR3 nucleotide sequence: TGCAGCGTTAGGGACAGGGGGCGAGGTGAGCAGTTCTTC. This gives the protein CSVRDRGRGEQFF.

This clone was detected a few times. The chain combines TRBV19 with TRBJ2-1, with D tentatively TRBD1 (5 bases). The CDR3 totals 12 residues. V was pared by 6 bases and J by 5 bases, with 8 bases between. CDR1 and CDR2 from the germline V gene are LNHDA and SQIVND (reference sequence). The CDR3 loop reads CASSPDNNEQFF. The CDR3 DNA reads TGTGCCAGTAGCCCGGACAACAATGAGCAGTTCTTC.